These T cell receptor beta chains were read from a single sample in a study of blood T cell repertoires in COVID-19. Sequencing was performed with immunoSEQ multiplex PCR; in TCRdb, only in-frame clones are kept and a portion is missing. This repertoire shows approximately 300,000 clones, under 90% found once; its top ten account for about 4.2%. The sample was PBMCs or T cells enriched from blood (not recorded which). All receptors derive from a man aged 25-40 years who had recovered from COVID-19. CDR3s include the opening cysteine and the closing phenylalanine or tryptophan. The order of the fields is CDR3 protein, CDR3 DNA, V gene, D gene, J gene, clone size. The D gene is left open where the match is weak. Where a row states a size, it is once, few, many or the class of an expanded clone; other rows omit it.

CDR3aa: CASSLVRQLKNIQYF
CDR3nt: TGTGCCAGCAGCTTGGTACGACAGCTCAAAAACATTCAGTACTTC
v_gene: TRBV5-8
d_gene: NA
j_gene: TRBJ2-4
abundance: NA

CDR3aa: CASKGMTGSGRGYTF
CDR3nt: TGTGCCAGCAAAGGAATGACAGGGTCGGGCCGGGGCTACACCTTC
v_gene: TRBV6-5
d_gene: TRBD1
j_gene: TRBJ1-2
abundance: NA

CDR3aa: CASAWGRGLNYGYTF
CDR3nt: TGTGCTAGTGCCTGGGGCAGGGGGCTGAACTATGGCTACACCTTC
v_gene: TRBV12-5
d_gene: TRBD1
j_gene: TRBJ1-2
abundance: NA

CDR3aa: CASSQPRSSGYEQYF
CDR3nt: TGTGCCAGCAGCCAACCCCGGTCGAGCGGCTACGAGCAGTACTTC
v_gene: TRBV3-1/TRBV3-2
d_gene: NA
j_gene: TRBJ2-7
abundance: NA

CDR3aa: CASSISVDTQYF
CDR3nt: TGTGCCAGCAGTATTTCCGTGGATACGCAGTATTTT
v_gene: TRBV2
d_gene: NA
j_gene: TRBJ2-3
abundance: once

CDR3aa: CASSYLQGEVIAFF
CDR3nt: TGTGCCAGCAGTTACCTACAGGGAGAGGTTATAGCTTTCTTT
v_gene: TRBV2
d_gene: NA
j_gene: TRBJ1-1
abundance: NA

CDR3aa: CASSLRILRQGGNQPQHF
CDR3nt: TGTGCCAGCAGTCTACGAATCCTTAGACAGGGGGGGAATCAGCCCCAGCATTTT
v_gene: TRBV28
d_gene: TRBD1
j_gene: TRBJ1-5
abundance: NA

CDR3aa: CASSDIRGGVGAFF
CDR3nt: TGTGCCAGCAGCGACATAAGGGGAGGAGTTGGGGCTTTCTTT
v_gene: TRBV7-9
d_gene: NA
j_gene: TRBJ1-1
abundance: few

CDR3aa: CATSSKKDRSSYEQYF
CDR3nt: TGTGCCACCAGCAGCAAAAAAGACAGGTCCTCCTACGAGCAGTACTTC
v_gene: TRBV15
d_gene: NA
j_gene: TRBJ2-7
abundance: NA

CDR3aa: CASVSQGVGSPLHF
CDR3nt: TGTGCCAGCGTTTCACAGGGGGTCGGGTCACCCCTCCACTTT
v_gene: TRBV2
d_gene: TRBD1
j_gene: TRBJ1-6
abundance: NA

CDR3aa: CAWSGVAIDEQYF
CDR3nt: TGTGCCTGGAGTGGGGTAGCGATAGACGAGCAGTACTTC
v_gene: TRBV30
d_gene: NA
j_gene: TRBJ2-7
abundance: NA

CDR3aa: CASSLEGGQSNQPQHF
CDR3nt: TGTGCCAGCAGCTTAGAGGGAGGTCAGAGCAATCAGCCCCAGCATTTT
v_gene: TRBV7-9
d_gene: NA
j_gene: TRBJ1-5
abundance: NA

CDR3aa: CASSFSGMMNYGYTF
CDR3nt: TGTGCCAGCAGCTTCAGCGGCATGATGAACTATGGCTACACCTTC
v_gene: TRBV14
d_gene: NA
j_gene: TRBJ1-2
abundance: NA

CDR3aa: CASRLQGVSPEAFF
CDR3nt: TGTGCCAGCAGGTTACAGGGGGTGAGTCCTGAAGCTTTCTTT
v_gene: TRBV6-5
d_gene: TRBD1
j_gene: TRBJ1-1
abundance: NA

CDR3aa: CASSEYRVSQPQHF
CDR3nt: TGTGCCAGCAGTGAATACAGGGTTAGTCAGCCCCAGCATTTT
v_gene: TRBV25-1
d_gene: NA
j_gene: TRBJ1-5
abundance: NA

CDR3aa: CASSILPKGQGARGYTF
CDR3nt: TGTGCCAGCAGTATCTTACCGAAGGGACAGGGGGCGCGCGGCTACACCTTC
v_gene: TRBV2
d_gene: TRBD1
j_gene: TRBJ1-2
abundance: NA

CDR3aa: CAWSVGAGVRKLFF
CDR3nt: TGTGCCTGGAGTGTAGGGGCAGGGGTCCGAAAACTGTTTTTT
v_gene: TRBV30
d_gene: NA
j_gene: TRBJ1-4
abundance: NA

CDR3aa: CSACGYEEKETQYF
CDR3nt: TGCAGTGCTTGTGGCTATGAGGAGAAAGAGACCCAGTACTTC
v_gene: TRBV20-1
d_gene: NA
j_gene: TRBJ2-5
abundance: NA

CDR3aa: CASSLGWGGYEQYF
CDR3nt: TGTGCCAGCAGCTTAGGGTGGGGGGGCTACGAGCAGTACTTC
v_gene: TRBV7-2
d_gene: TRBD2
j_gene: TRBJ2-7
abundance: once

CDR3aa: CASSQSGTGGTEAFF
CDR3nt: TGTGCCAGCAGCCAATCCGGGACAGGGGGCACTGAAGCTTTCTTT
v_gene: TRBV3-1/TRBV3-2
d_gene: TRBD1
j_gene: TRBJ1-1
abundance: NA

CDR3aa: CASSLDRPGVSTDTQYF
CDR3nt: TGTGCCAGCAGCTTAGATAGGCCGGGGGTGAGCACAGATACGCAGTATTTT
v_gene: TRBV11-2
d_gene: NA
j_gene: TRBJ2-3
abundance: NA

CDR3aa: CASSQGDGQYF
CDR3nt: TGTGCCAGCAGCCAGGGCGACGGGCAGTACTTC
v_gene: TRBV25-1
d_gene: NA
j_gene: TRBJ2-7
abundance: NA

CDR3aa: CASSLGLLAVASYEQYF
CDR3nt: TGTGCCAGCAGTTTAGGGCTCTTAGCGGTAGCCTCCTACGAGCAGTACTTC
v_gene: TRBV28
d_gene: NA
j_gene: TRBJ2-7
abundance: NA

CDR3aa: CASSFGTGRTAFF
CDR3nt: TGTGCCAGCAGCTTCGGGACAGGGCGCACCGCTTTCTTT
v_gene: TRBV11-3
d_gene: TRBD1
j_gene: TRBJ1-1
abundance: NA

CDR3aa: CASSQDGGAYTEAFF
CDR3nt: TGTGCCAGCAGCCAAGATGGAGGGGCGTACACTGAAGCTTTCTTT
v_gene: TRBV4-2
d_gene: NA
j_gene: TRBJ1-1
abundance: NA

CDR3aa: CASSHAGQGGRYEQYF
CDR3nt: TGTGCCAGCAGCCACGCGGGACAGGGGGGTCGGTACGAGCAGTACTTC
v_gene: TRBV3-1/TRBV3-2
d_gene: TRBD1
j_gene: TRBJ2-7
abundance: once

CDR3aa: CAWSRGAYGYTF
CDR3nt: TGTGCCTGGAGTAGGGGCGCCTATGGCTACACCTTC
v_gene: TRBV30
d_gene: NA
j_gene: TRBJ1-2
abundance: NA

CDR3aa: CASSGTGSGYEQYF
CDR3nt: TGTGCCAGCAGTGGGACAGGGTCAGGCTACGAGCAGTACTTC
v_gene: TRBV28
d_gene: TRBD1
j_gene: TRBJ2-7
abundance: NA

CDR3aa: CASSYSNTFYEQYF
CDR3nt: TGTGCCAGCAGTTACTCCAACACATTCTACGAGCAGTACTTC
v_gene: TRBV6-5
d_gene: NA
j_gene: TRBJ2-7
abundance: NA

CDR3aa: CASSLDRVAGNTIYF
CDR3nt: TGCGCCAGCAGCTTGGACAGGGTAGCTGGAAACACCATATATTTT
v_gene: TRBV5-1
d_gene: NA
j_gene: TRBJ1-3
abundance: NA

CDR3aa: CASSQRDSHGYTF
CDR3nt: TGTGCCAGCAGTCAACGAGACAGTCATGGCTACACCTTC
v_gene: TRBV5-6
d_gene: NA
j_gene: TRBJ1-2
abundance: NA

CDR3aa: CASSLGAGLEKLFF
CDR3nt: TGTGCCAGCAGCTTGGGGGCAGGGTTGGAAAAACTGTTTTTT
v_gene: TRBV5-4
d_gene: NA
j_gene: TRBJ1-4
abundance: NA

CDR3aa: CASSSPGTGGAGANVLTF
CDR3nt: TGTGCCAGCAGTTCCCCCGGGACAGGGGGGGCTGGGGCCAACGTCCTGACTTTC
v_gene: TRBV27
d_gene: TRBD1
j_gene: TRBJ2-6
abundance: NA

CDR3aa: CASSSKPPGLAHNEQFF
CDR3nt: TGTGCCAGCAGCTCGAAGCCTCCGGGACTAGCGCACAATGAGCAGTTCTTC
v_gene: TRBV7-2
d_gene: TRBD2
j_gene: TRBJ2-1
abundance: NA

CDR3aa: CASSFSGYYEQYF
CDR3nt: TGTGCCAGCAGTTTTTCAGGGTACTACGAGCAGTACTTC
v_gene: TRBV27
d_gene: NA
j_gene: TRBJ2-7
abundance: NA

CDR3aa: CASSFPGTSPEF
CDR3nt: TGTGCCAGCAGTTTTCCCGGAACTAGCCCGGAATTC
v_gene: TRBV12-3/TRBV12-4
d_gene: NA
j_gene: TRBJ2-7
abundance: few

CDR3aa: CASSYSVHLRAFF
CDR3nt: TGTGCCAGCAGTTACTCAGTACACCTCCGAGCTTTCTTT
v_gene: TRBV6-5
d_gene: NA
j_gene: TRBJ1-1
abundance: few

CDR3aa: CASSYSRGGSAYEQYF
CDR3nt: TGTGCCAGCAGTTACTCAAGGGGAGGGAGTGCCTACGAGCAGTACTTC
v_gene: TRBV6-6
d_gene: TRBD2
j_gene: TRBJ2-7
abundance: NA

CDR3aa: CATSDLPRTGGNQPQHF
CDR3nt: TGTGCCACCAGTGATCTACCGAGGACAGGGGGCAATCAGCCCCAGCATTTT
v_gene: TRBV24-1
d_gene: TRBD1
j_gene: TRBJ1-5
abundance: NA

CDR3aa: CASSQAGNTDTQYF
CDR3nt: TGTGCCAGCAGCCAAGCAGGTAACACAGATACGCAGTATTTT
v_gene: TRBV14
d_gene: NA
j_gene: TRBJ2-3
abundance: NA